This T cell receptor (beta chain) came from a study of early T cells in non-severe SARS-CoV-2 infection (dated by TCRdb to the early 2020s). For context, the study as a whole: Because TCR sequencing was done on bulk RNA from unsorted whole blood, the alpha and beta chains could not be paired. What the research found in general, with its limitations: Matching against VDJdb was skewed toward anti-spike CD8 responses, likely underestimated virus-specific expansions, and missed private and CD4 specificities.

This clonotype occurred many times. Its specific antigen is unknown. No base quality values were provided; no much bigger clone lies one nucleotide off. The library was prepared using 5' RACE. Instrument on record: NextSeq 500. Unique molecular identifiers were attached to individual cDNA molecules in the TCR library protocol so that sequencing error and PCR bias could be corrected. TCR alpha and beta chains were both sequenced, and the abundances of alpha and beta sequences in each sample were closely correlated with each other. Regarding the original processing steps: Decombinator V4 was used to annotate TCR sequences for V gene, J gene and CDR3. Expanded TCRs were defined as changing significantly between any two time points under a Poisson model with p below 0.0001. TCR abundances were normalised to the total number of TCRs sequenced per sample and expressed as counts per million. TRAV1-2 paired with TRAJ12, TRAJ20 or TRAJ33 defined MAIT TCRs, while TRAV10 paired with TRAJ18 defined iNKT TCRs. VDJdb, accessed 1 November 2021, was searched for CMV, EBV and SARS-CoV-2 annotated TCRs, with TCRs annotated for multiple antigens excluded. Using fastp trimming at Q25 and MiXCR clonotype assembly, TCRdb reanalyzed the public sequencing data and kept in-frame beta chains. Duplicate CDR3 protein sequences are folded into a single record with the most common DNA and genes. For this entry, the V and J calls and clone size follow TCRdb and not the study's own pipeline. This sample comprises fewer than 35,000 distinct CDR3 sequences, around 4.5% of them detected only once. 9.5% to 12% of the sample lies in the top ten.

From a lookup of the germline V gene, CDR1 and CDR2 are SGHRS and YFSETQ. Taken from cysteine to phenylalanine, the CDR3 has 14 residues. The only DNA kept is the CDR3, 42 bases in frame from the first base. V is reduced by 4 bases and J by 2 bases, leaving a spacing of 11 bases between them. A case-control design nested within a healthcare worker cohort in London, UK, was used, with weekly nasopharyngeal swab PCR tests and blood sampling performed. Healthcare workers were recruited between 23 and 31 March 2020, during the week of the UK lockdown, and were followed weekly for up to roughly 15 weeks.

Sequencing was done on a sample of whole blood. The sequence was obtained from an adult who was a healthcare worker with PCR-confirmed SARS-CoV-2 infection or an uninfected control (not recorded which). Recombination joined TRBV5-1 with TRBJ2-3; the D gene is perhaps TRBD2, on 5 matching bases. The CDR3 here reads CASSLKGVTDTQYF. The bases are TGCGCCAGCAGCCTGAAGGGAGTCACAGATACGCAGTATTTT.